This T cell receptor beta chain is drawn from a study of shared clonotypes between healthy human individuals. An assay was performed, and its level was deep. Original analysis: For the immunoSEQ data, sequences were junction-only without quality scores, so filtering differed. Clones were read by immunoSEQ multiplex PCR, and TCRdb kept only the in-frame ones, dropping some. D and trimming were read from the DNA, whereas the V and J calls and clone size are those reported in that table. The data show around 1.1 million clones, with about four fifths seen just once and 0.55% to 0.7% held by the top ten. Findings and caveats of the study: Genetic and exposure-history diversity was limited by the small donor number.

This clone was found once. No antigen is known for it. After removal of 0 bases from V and 10 bases from J, the junction contained 6 bases not matched to a gene. The CDR3 sequence is 14 residues long. Germline lookup yields CDR1 LGHNA and CDR2 YSLEER. Source material: memory CD4+ T cells from PBMCs. Subset reported: CD45RA-negative fraction. The chain joins TRBV4-3 to TRBJ1-3, with 7 bases that match TRBD1. The receptor's source is a man aged 18 to 29 in good health. Some clones in this sample may be carry-over from other donors' samples. CDR3: CASSQEGGGGTIYF. The CDR3 region has the DNA TGCGCCAGCAGCCAAGAAGGGGGCGGAGGAACCATATATTTT.